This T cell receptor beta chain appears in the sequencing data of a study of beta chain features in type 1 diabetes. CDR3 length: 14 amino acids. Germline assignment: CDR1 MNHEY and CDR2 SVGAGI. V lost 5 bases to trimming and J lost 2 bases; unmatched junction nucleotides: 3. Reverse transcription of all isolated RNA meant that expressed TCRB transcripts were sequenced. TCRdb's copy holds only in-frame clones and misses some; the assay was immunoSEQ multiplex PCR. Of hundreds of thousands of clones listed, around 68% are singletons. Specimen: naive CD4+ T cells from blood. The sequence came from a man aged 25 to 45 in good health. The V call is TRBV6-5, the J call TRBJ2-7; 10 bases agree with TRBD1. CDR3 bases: TGTGCCAGCAGTGCCGGGACAGGGGCCTACGAGCAGTACTTC. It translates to CASSAGTGAYEQYF.